These 10 T cell receptor beta chains originate from one sample sequenced in a study of T cells in Graves' hyperthyroidism and ophthalmopathy. Amplification of TCR beta CDR3 regions was performed using RNA transcripts as template. Carried out on the TCR CDR3, a first-round RT-PCR used the HTBI primer set. Each CDR3 protein is one row after TCRdb ran MiXCR on the multiplex PCR reads. The table includes hundreds of thousands of distinct CDR3 sequences, more than 12% detected once. Sequenced input: blood. Receptors originate from a woman younger than 45 with Graves' hyperthyroidism.

This clonotype was picked up a small number of times. The gene calls are TRBV7-9 and TRBJ2-1, with 11 positions matching TRBD2. CDR1 is SEHNR, CDR2 FQNEAQ, per germline (reference sequence). Losses at the gene ends were 7 bases for V and 6 bases for J; bases not matched to a gene: 8. CDR3 length: 15 residues. CDR3 DNA: TGTGCCAGCACCCGGGGGACTAGCGGATCCAATGAGCAGTTCTTC. As protein: CASTRGTSGSNEQFF.

The chain uses TRBV10-3 and TRBJ2-1; TRBD2 might be the D (7 bases). V was cut by 2 bases and J by 9 bases, with 11 bases left in between. The CDR3 consists of 13 residues. The germline V gene encodes CDR1 ENHRY and CDR2 SYGVKD. DNA for the CDR3: TGTGCCATCAGTGAGGGGGGGGCGGGTGAGCAGTTCTTC. Its translation: CAISEGGAGEQFF.

J is TRBJ2-7 and V is TRBV4-2; possibly TRBD1 or TRBD2 for D (5 bases each). Deletions cut 1 base from V and 2 bases from J, with 18 bases between. Germline V lookup: CDR1 LGHNA, CDR2 YNFKEQ. There are 17 residues in the CDR3. DNA for the CDR3: TGTGCCAGCAGCCAAGGAGGAATTATGGGACCCACCTACGAGCAGTACTTC. Its translation: CASSQGGIMGPTYEQYF.

The chain couples TRBV20-1 to TRBJ2-7; 13 nucleotides match TRBD2. The V segment lost 7 bases and the J segment 6 bases; nucleotides outside the gene matches: 9. CDR3 length: 14 residues. Germline assignment: CDR1 DFQATT and CDR2 SNEGSKA (reference sequence). In DNA form, the CDR3 reads TGCAGTGTAACTAGCGGGAGGGGGAACGGCGAGCAGTACTTC. Protein: CSVTSGRGNGEQYF.

This clonotype was found many times. The chain is built from TRBV28 and TRBJ2-7, with D possibly being TRBD1 (5 bases). The CDR3 is 13 amino acids. In germline, CDR1 is MDHEN, CDR2 SYDVKM. Trimming stripped 8 bases from V and 3 bases from J, with 14 bases between. Written as DNA, the CDR3 is TGTGCCAGCGGACGGACACGCGACTACGAGCAGTACTTC. Residues: CASGRTRDYEQYF.

This clonotype was counted at least ten times. This chain joins TRBV20-1 and TRBJ2-3; the D gene is possibly TRBD2 (6 bases). CDR1 is DFQATT, CDR2 SNEGSKA, per germline (reference sequence). CDR3 length: 13 residues. Trimming cost V 5 bases and J 2 bases, with 11 bases left between them. CDR3 loop: CSAGGEATDTQYF. The CDR3 DNA follows: TGCAGTGCTGGCGGGGAAGCCACAGATACGCAGTATTTT.

The sample holds many counts of this clonotype. The chain is built from TRBV4-2 and TRBJ1-5; D unclear. Per the germline V gene, CDR1 is LGHNA and CDR2 is YNFKEQ. Trimming stripped 0 bases from V and 0 bases from J, with 6 bases between. The CDR3 spans 15 residues. The CDR3 DNA reads as TGTGCCAGCAGCCAAGATGGACCTAGCAATCAGCCCCAGCATTTT. It encodes CASSQDGPSNQPQHF.

This clonotype was seen once. This rearrangement joins TRBV11-2 to TRBJ1-2, with TRBD1 identical over 9 bases. The CDR3 is made up of 15 amino acids. V shed 2 bases and J 8 bases; nucleotides not matched to a gene: 9. The germline gives CDR1 SGHAT, CDR2 FQNNGV. In DNA form, the CDR3 reads TGTGCCAGCAGCTTAACGGGACAGGGCGTAGAAGGCTACACCTTC. Its translation is CASSLTGQGVEGYTF.

This clonotype has a count of ten or more. The V and J genes are TRBV5-1 and TRBJ1-1; the D gene is possibly TRBD1 (6 bases). The CDR3 is made up of 15 amino acids. The germline V and J ends were trimmed by 4 bases and 4 bases, with 17 bases remaining between them. Germline values: CDR1 SGHRS, CDR2 YFSETQ. DNA for the CDR3: TGCGCCAGCAGCCCTGACTGGGGGCTGGTCACTGAAGCTTTCTTT. This translates into CASSPDWGLVTEAFF.

Many counts were recorded for this clonotype. The V call is TRBV6-2 or TRBV6-3, the J call TRBJ2-3, with TRBD2 matching 13 bases. The CDR3 has 16 residues. V gave up 4 bases and J gave up 2 bases; unmatched junction bases: 3. Germline assignment: CDR1 MNHEY and CDR2 SVGEGT. The CDR3 protein is CASSSTSGRHTDTQYF. CDR3 DNA: TGTGCCAGCAGTTCGACTAGCGGGAGGCACACAGATACGCAGTATTTT.